This TCR beta chain came from a study of CD8 T cells in ankylosing spondylitis. Study-level findings and limits: Both synovial fluid and blood in reactive arthritis had previously been reported to carry some motif variants. As reported, disease-linked clones showed significant enrichment in matched ankylosing spondylitis synovial fluid.

For this clonotype: The target antigen is unknown.

Libraries of TCR beta came from quantitative 5'-RACE with molecular barcodes. Using its own MiXCR run on the 5' RACE reads, TCRdb lists one record per CDR3 protein. The sample includes about 140,000 distinct CDR3 sequences, around 7.9% seen only once; the top ten take around an eighth. CDR1 is MDHEN, CDR2 SYDVKM, per germline. The CDR3 extends over 13 amino acids. Trimming left V 7 bases short and J 2 bases short, with 10 bases between. Sequencing was done on a sample of blood, either unsorted or a sorted T cell fraction (not recorded which). The clonotype was recovered from a female donor with ankylosing spondylitis or in good health (not recorded which). The rearrangement joins TRBV28 to TRBJ2-3, with D unresolved. The CDR3 here is CASTNSDTDTQYF. The CDR3 DNA reads as TGTGCCAGCACTAACTCGGACACAGATACGCAGTATTTT.